Below are 16 T cell receptor beta chains sequenced from a single sample in a study of regulatory T cells in long-lasting Graves disease. Arm-PCR with iRepertoire HTBI primers amplified the CDR3 regions for these TCR beta libraries. TCRdb analysed the multiplex PCR reads with MiXCR anew, one entry per CDR3 protein. The sample holds about 220,000 distinct CDR3 sequences, roughly 19% seen once. Regarding time point: newly diagnosed GD, antithyroid drugs for less than 3 months. RNA from PBMCs was the source of the TCR library. The same sample was also studied in work on T cells in Graves' hyperthyroidism and ophthalmopathy.

This sample comprised peripheral blood mononuclear cells (PBMCs), obtained at new diagnosis, from a patient treated with antithyroid drugs. Receptors originate from a woman in her 30s with Graves disease.

This clonotype came up many times. The V and J genes are TRBV2 and TRBJ2-5; 10 bases align to TRBD1. Unmatched junction bases numbered 16, after V lost 8 bases and J lost 4 bases. The V gene's germline CDR1 is SNHLY and CDR2 FYNNEI. The CDR3 has 17 amino acids. The CDR3, as DNA: TGTGCCAGCGCTGAGACCGGGACAGGGGCCCGGGGAGAGACCCAGTACTTC. Residues: CASAETGTGARGETQYF.

At least ten counts were recorded for this clonotype. The rearrangement links TRBV7-2 to TRBJ1-2; tentatively, D is TRBD1 (5 bases). The V end was cut by 5 bases, the J end by 2 bases, with 9 bases between. The germline V gene encodes CDR1 SGHTA and CDR2 FQGNSA. The CDR3 runs to 13 residues. CDR3 in amino acids: CASSKDKNYGYTF. The CDR3, as DNA: TGTGCCAGCAGCAAGGACAAGAACTATGGCTACACCTTC.

This sequence joins TRBV18 and TRBJ1-1; 7 bases line up with TRBD1. The CDR3 spans 15 residues. With 2 bases clipped from V and 0 bases from J, the junction kept 3 bases outside the gene matches. Per germline, CDR1 KGHSH and CDR2 LQKENI. The CDR3 DNA sequence: TGTGCCAGCTCACCAAATACAGGGGTGAACACTGAAGCTTTCTTT. The encoded protein is CASSPNTGVNTEAFF. Full variable domain (outside the CDR3, taken from reference TRBV18 and TRBJ1-1): NAGVMQNPRHLVRRRGQEARLRCSPMKGHSHVYWYRQLPEEGLKFMVYLQKENIIDESGMPKERFSAEFPKEGPSILRIQQVVRGDSAAYFCASSPNTGVNTEAFFGQGTRLTVV.

The rearrangement joins TRBV12-3 or TRBV12-4 to TRBJ1-5; 7 bases agree with TRBD1. This CDR3 spans 17 amino acids. The ends lost 1 base at V and 5 bases at J; junction bases unmatched: 11. CDR3 bases: TGTGCCAGCAGTTTAGGGAACAGGGGTGGGGCCGATCAGCCCCAGCATTTT. Translation gives CASSLGNRGGADQPQHF.

This clonotype was counted ten times or more. V usage is TRBV7-9 and J usage is TRBJ1-2; the D is unclear. CDR1 is SEHNR, CDR2 FQNEAQ, per germline (reference sequence). The CDR3 covers 15 residues. V dropped 3 bases and J dropped 0 bases, with 11 bases sitting between them. CDR3 in amino acids: CASSFRGEPNYGYTF. CDR3 bases: TGTGCCAGCAGCTTTCGTGGGGAACCTAACTATGGCTACACCTTC.

This clonotype was picked up many times. Just one base apart from a much larger clone, this may be a read error. The V call is TRBV2, the J call TRBJ1-1; TRBD1 might be the D (5 bases). Looked up from germline, CDR1 is SNHLY and CDR2 is FYNNEI. The CDR3 covers 14 residues. V lost 1 base and J 3 bases, leaving 9 bases between the germline ends. CDR3 sequence: CASSEGGMDTEAFF. In DNA form, the CDR3 reads TGTGCCAGCAGTGAAGGGGGCATGGACACTGAAGCTTTCTTT.

As for this clonotype: A far bigger clonotype differs at one base, so this is likely a read error. This chain joins TRBV11-2 and TRBJ1-1; D may be TRBD1 (5 bases). The CDR3 consists of 15 residues. The V gene's germline CDR1 is SGHAT and CDR2 FQNNGV. This CDR3 reads CASSPPGPGNNEAFF. For the CDR3, the DNA is TGTGCCAGCTCACCCCCCGGTCCAGGGAACAATGAAGCTTTCTTT.

A few counts support this clonotype. V gene TRBV5-6 combines with J gene TRBJ1-1, with D perhaps matching TRBD1 (5 bases). From germline, CDR1 is SGHDT and CDR2 YYEEEE. The CDR3 spans 17 residues. V shed 1 base and J shed 5 bases, with 21 bases lying between them. This chain's CDR3 is CASSLWQGGFRRTEAFF. In DNA form, the CDR3 reads TGTGCCAGCAGCTTGTGGCAGGGAGGCTTCAGGAGGACTGAAGCTTTCTTT.

This clonotype was observed many times. The chain is built from TRBV18 and TRBJ2-3; TRBD2 matches 7 bases. This CDR3 spans 14 amino acids. V lost 0 bases to trimming and J lost 3 bases; unmatched junction nucleotides: 0. CDR1 is KGHSH and CDR2 is LQKENI in the germline V gene. The CDR3: CASSPPRGTDTQYF. The CDR3 DNA reads TGTGCCAGCTCACCACCGCGGGGGACAGATACGCAGTATTTT.

For this clonotype: No conserved phenylalanine or tryptophan is present at the end of the CDR3, so a read error is the likely explanation. The chain carries TRBV7-6 and TRBJ2-5; TRBD2 matches 7 bases. CDR1 SGHVS and CDR2 FNYEAQ come from the germline V gene. This CDR3 comprises 14 residues. V shed 2 bases and J 7 bases; nucleotides not matched to a gene: 7. The CDR3 protein is CASSLRGEYATQYL. The CDR3 nucleotides are TGTGCCAGCAGCTTACGGGGGGAGTATGCGACCCAGTACCTC.

At least ten counts were recorded for this clonotype. This sequence joins TRBV28 and TRBJ1-2; TRBD1 matches 9 bases. The CDR3 is made up of 17 amino acids. CDR1 and CDR2 (germline): MDHEN, SYDVKM. Losses at the gene ends were 1 base for V and 10 bases for J; bases not matched to a gene: 16. The CDR3 DNA follows: TGTGCCAGCAGTTTATATTGGCCGAGACAGGGGGTACGGGTCTACACCTTC. Protein sequence: CASSLYWPRQGVRVYTF.

Many counts were recorded for this clonotype. This rearrangement joins TRBV24-1 to TRBJ2-3; tentative D call: TRBD2 (6 bases). CDR3 length: 14 amino acids. Germline CDR1 is KGHDR and CDR2 is SFDVKD. The V gene lost 5 bases and the J gene lost 2 bases, with 10 bases spanning the gap. The CDR3 DNA is TGTGCCACCAGTGTAGAGGGACTCACAGATACGCAGTATTTT. Amino acid sequence: CATSVEGLTDTQYF.

Many counts were recorded for this clonotype. This sequence joins TRBV3-1 and TRBJ1-4; D gene uncertain. Germline V CDR1 and CDR2: LGHDT, YNNKEL (reference sequence). This CDR3 has 14 residues. V lost 6 bases and J 8 bases, leaving 16 bases between the germline ends. CDR3 nucleotides: TGTGCCAGCAGAAACGGTCCCGGAGTAGAAAAACTGTTTTTT. It specifies CASRNGPGVEKLFF.

This chain connects TRBV6-5 to TRBJ2-2, with 7 nucleotides matching TRBD1. The J segment lost 6 bases and the V segment lost 0 bases, leaving 7 bases of the junction unmatched. The CDR3 extends over 16 amino acids. CDR1 MNHEY and CDR2 SVGAGI come from the germline V gene. CDR3 coding DNA: TGTGCCAGCAGTTACTCGACAGGGAGCTCGGCCGGGGAGCTGTTTTTT. It yields the protein CASSYSTGSSAGELFF.

This clonotype was seen repeatedly, ten times or more. V usage is TRBV12-3 or TRBV12-4 and J usage is TRBJ2-3; 9 nucleotides line up with TRBD2. CDR3 size: 15 residues. V shed 6 bases, J shed 2 bases, and the junction held 6 bases outside the gene matches. In DNA form, the CDR3 reads TGTGCCAGCAGGTCGACTAGCGGACCCACAGATACGCAGTATTTT. This codes for CASRSTSGPTDTQYF.

The J gene is TRBJ2-1, the V gene TRBV12-3 or TRBV12-4, with 14 bases matching TRBD2. V trimming: 5 bases; J trimming: 2 bases; junction bases outside the gene matches: 11. This CDR3 spans 19 amino acids. The CDR3 DNA sequence: TGTGCCAGCAGTCCCCAGACTAGCGGGGGGGCTAACGCCTACAATGAGCAGTTCTTC. Its translation is CASSPQTSGGANAYNEQFF.